Listed below are T cell receptor beta chains from one sample, sequenced in a study of somatic mutations in cytotoxic T cells in rheumatoid arthritis. Here immunoSEQ multiplex PCR was the method, and the copy in TCRdb shows in-frame clones only, minus some. This sample has tens of thousands of clones, with 75% to 80% found just once. Sequencing used CD8+ T cells sorted from blood. These receptors all stem from an adult with rheumatoid arthritis. CDR3s include the opening cysteine and the closing phenylalanine or tryptophan. The D gene is left open where the match is weak. Clone size is not always given. Where it is, it says once, few, many or a class for expanded clones.

abundance	d_gene	v_gene	j_gene	CDR3nt	CDR3aa
NA	TRBD2	TRBV9	TRBJ2-3	TGTGCCAGCAGCGCCTTAGCGGGGTGGGGAGATACGCAGTATTTT	CASSALAGWGDTQYF
NA	TRBD1	TRBV4-3	TRBJ2-5	TGCGCCAGCAGCCAAAGTCAGGGGGTGGAGACCCAGTACTTC	CASSQSQGVETQYF
NA	TRBD1	TRBV7-9	TRBJ1-2	TGTGCCAGCAGCCGAACCTGGACAGGGGATGAGTATGGCTACACCTTC	CASSRTWTGDEYGYTF
NA	NA	TRBV27	TRBJ2-7	TGTGCCAGCAGTTTATCGTCCGGGAGTCGGTACGAGCAGTACTTC	CASSLSSGSRYEQYF
NA	TRBD1	TRBV5-5	TRBJ1-5	TGTGCCAGCAGGCACGACCCCCGGGACAGGGGGCATTTT	CASRHDPRDRGHF
NA	TRBD2	TRBV19	TRBJ2-3	TGTGCCAGTTGGGACTATTCCACAGATACGCAGTATTTT	CASWDYSTDTQYF
NA	TRBD1	TRBV4-2	TRBJ2-7	TGTGCCAGCAGGCTAATGGACAGGGATTCCTACGAGCAGTACTTC	CASRLMDRDSYEQYF
NA	NA	TRBV7-9	TRBJ1-1	TGTGCCAGCAGCTTAGGGACTTCTGAAGCTTTCTTT	CASSLGTSEAFF
NA	TRBD2	TRBV4-1	TRBJ2-7	TGCGCCAGCAGCCAAGAAGGGACTAGCGAGATCTACGAGCAGTACTTC	CASSQEGTSEIYEQYF
NA	NA	TRBV29-1	TRBJ2-3	TGCAGCGTTTATCCGGGAGAGGATACGCAGTATTTT	CSVYPGEDTQYF
NA	TRBD1	TRBV5-1	TRBJ2-5	TGCGCCAGCAGCGATCACAGGGGCGAGACCCAGTACTTC	CASSDHRGETQYF
NA	TRBD2	TRBV5-6	TRBJ2-1	TGTGCCAGCAGCTTAGGGAGCGGGAGTCGGGTTGAGCAGTTCTTC	CASSLGSGSRVEQFF
once	NA	TRBV6-1	TRBJ2-3	TGTGCCAGCAGTGAACGCGGTCCAGATACGCAGTATTTT	CASSERGPDTQYF
medium-sized	NA	TRBV19	TRBJ2-5	TGTGCCAGTAGTACGACCTGGACACTTCAAGAGACCCAGTACTTC	CASSTTWTLQETQYF
NA	TRBD2	TRBV6-1	TRBJ2-7	TGTGCCAGCGGTGGCGGGGGAGGGCAGTACTTC	CASGGGGGQYF
NA	NA	TRBV11-3	TRBJ2-7	TGTGCCAGAGGCGAATGGACACTCCACTCCTACGAGCAGTACTTC	CARGEWTLHSYEQYF
NA	NA	TRBV5-4	TRBJ1-2	TGTGCCAGCAGCTTGGGGGCCGGCTACACCTTC	CASSLGAGYTF
NA	NA	TRBV6-6	TRBJ1-5	TGTGCCAGCAGTTCAAATAGCAATCAGCCCCAGCATTTT	CASSSNSNQPQHF
NA	NA	TRBV10-3	TRBJ2-7	TGTGCCATCAGTGAGTCCGCAAGCCTCCACGAGCAGTACTTC	CAISESASLHEQYF
NA	NA	TRBV18	TRBJ1-2	TGTGCCAGCTCACCCCGAGACAGACCCTTCTGGGGCTACACCTTC	CASSPRDRPFWGYTF
NA	NA	TRBV5-6	TRBJ2-7	TGTGCCAGCAGCTTGGGGCAGAGCTCCTACGAGCAGTACTTC	CASSLGQSSYEQYF
NA	TRBD1	TRBV5-8	TRBJ2-7	TGTGCCAGCAGCTTTGGTGAGGGACAGTCCTACGAGCAGTACTTC	CASSFGEGQSYEQYF
NA	NA	TRBV7-9	TRBJ1-2	TGTGCCAGCAGCCCAGGGATAGATGGCTACACCTTC	CASSPGIDGYTF
few	NA	TRBV29-1	TRBJ2-2	TGCAGCGTCCTCAGGGACACCGGGGAGCTGTTTTTT	CSVLRDTGELFF
NA	TRBD1	TRBV6-1	TRBJ1-5	TGTGCCAGCAGTGAGGAAAGGGGGCGCGGGCAGCCCCAGCATTTT	CASSEERGRGQPQHF
NA	TRBD2	TRBV9	TRBJ2-1	TGTGCCAGCAGCGTAGACGAGGGACTAGCTGATGAGCAGTTCTTC	CASSVDEGLADEQFF
few	NA	TRBV4-3	TRBJ1-1	TGCGCCAGCAGCCAAGGAGGGTGGACTGAAGCTTTCTTT	CASSQGGWTEAFF
NA	NA	TRBV15	TRBJ2-2	TGTGCCACCAGCAGAGATGGCAGCACCGGGGAGCTGTTTTTT	CATSRDGSTGELFF
NA	NA	TRBV4-1	TRBJ2-5	TGCGCCAGCAGCCAAGTAGCGGACACCAAAGAGACCCAGTACTTC	CASSQVADTKETQYF